This T cell receptor (beta chain) was observed in a study of regulatory T cells in long-lasting Graves disease. About the research overall: Newly diagnosed Graves' patients took antithyroid drugs under 3 months.

iRepertoire HTBI primers and Arm-PCR of CDR3 regions built TCR beta libraries. One entry per CDR3 protein, called by TCRdb with MiXCR from the multiplex PCR reads. The sample contains 680,000 or so distinct CDR3 sequences, 16% of which appear only once. As for time point: newly diagnosed GD, antithyroid drugs for less than 3 months. Construction of the TCR library relied on RNA isolated from PBMCs. Criteria from the American Thyroid Association guidelines were applied to diagnose Graves' disease. Germline lookup yields CDR1 SGHRS and CDR2 YFSETQ. The V gene end was trimmed by 0 bases and the J gene end by 5 bases; junction bases not matched to a gene: 10. CDR3 length: 16 residues. This clonotype was counted a few times. This sample was shared with a second study, whose subject was T cells in Graves' hyperthyroidism and ophthalmopathy. This second report adds: Researchers ran a first-round RT-PCR on the TCR CDR3 using the HTBI primer set.

This TCR derives from a woman in her twenties or thirties with Graves disease. The chain uses TRBV5-1 and TRBJ2-7; TRBD2 matches at 8 bases. The sequencing here drew on peripheral blood mononuclear cells (PBMCs), taken at new diagnosis, from a patient treated with antithyroid drugs. The CDR3 reads CASSLDVWREEDEQYF. The CDR3 DNA reads TGCGCCAGCAGCTTGGATGTATGGCGGGAGGAGGACGAGCAGTACTTC.